Listed here are 14 T cell receptor beta chains from one sample, sequenced in a study of blood T cell repertoires in COVID-19 (dated by TCRdb to 2018 to 2020). Library preparation employed the immunoSEQ multiplex PCR assay. The table comes from immuneACCESS by way of TCRdb, which keeps in-frame sequences with V and J called. Part of the clones is missing from these tables; in studies checked, under half for an unresolved V gene and the rest for unknown reasons. The sample table shows more than 150,000 clones, and approximately 87% are seen once. The top ten clonotypes cover less than 25% of the sample. Sequencing was performed on peripheral blood. The source is a man between 65 and 85 years old with active or convalescent COVID-19.

The genes are TRBV7-2 and TRBJ2-4; 8 bases align to TRBD1. Trimming took 2 bases from V and 9 from J; bases not matched to a gene: 6. Germline V lookup: CDR1 SGHTA, CDR2 FQGNSA. The CDR3 has 14 residues. The CDR3 loop reads CASSLNGQGGIQYF. In DNA form, the CDR3 reads TGTGCCAGCAGCTTAAACGGACAGGGTGGCATTCAGTACTTC.

V usage is TRBV18 and J usage is TRBJ2-2; D is uncertain. The germline V gene encodes CDR1 KGHSH and CDR2 LQKENI. The CDR3 is 14 amino acids. Deletions cut 3 bases from V and 1 base from J, with 6 bases between. CDR3 sequence: CASSPAGNTGELFF. The CDR3 nucleotides are TGTGCCAGCTCACCGGCAGGGAACACCGGGGAGCTGTTTTTT.

This chain uses TRBV18 with TRBJ2-5; TRBD1 matches 9 bases. From germline, CDR1 is KGHSH and CDR2 LQKENI. Trimming at V came to 3 bases and at J to 2 bases, leaving 4 bases not matched to a gene. This CDR3 region has 15 residues. The DNA for the CDR3 is TGTGCCAGCTCACCGGGGACAGGGAGTCAAGAGACCCAGTACTTC. Its translation is CASSPGTGSQETQYF.

This rearrangement joins TRBV15 to TRBJ1-1; possible D gene TRBD1, 5 bases. The CDR3 loop spans 14 amino acids. Germline V gene sequence: CDR1 LNHNV, CDR2 YYDKDF (reference sequence). Trimming pared 0 bases from V and 7 bases from J, leaving 12 bases between. CDR3 nucleotides: TGTGCCACCAGCAGAGATTCGGGGGTGGATGAAGCTTTCTTT. Encoded protein: CATSRDSGVDEAFF.

The gene calls are TRBV20-1 and TRBJ2-7; D might be TRBD1 (6 bases). Trimming took 3 bases from V and 3 from J, leaving 18 bases between them. This CDR3 spans 15 amino acids. Germline V gene lookup returns CDR1 DFQATT and CDR2 SNEGSKA (reference sequence). CDR3 protein: CSASVRTGLSYEQYF. In DNA, the CDR3 is TGCAGTGCTAGTGTCCGCACAGGGTTAAGCTACGAGCAGTACTTC.

The chain carries TRBV6-5 and TRBJ1-5; 10 positions match TRBD1. CDR1 MNHEY and CDR2 SVGAGI come from the germline V gene. Trimming cost V 1 base and J 5 bases; bases outside gene matches: 2. The CDR3 extends over 15 amino acids. CDR3: CASSYWGTGDQPQHF. CDR3 in DNA: TGTGCCAGCAGTTACTGGGGGACAGGGGATCAGCCCCAGCATTTT.

The rearrangement joins TRBV28 to TRBJ2-1, with D possibly being TRBD2 (6 bases). Germline V gene sequence: CDR1 MDHEN, CDR2 SYDVKM. Trimming pared 5 bases from V and 8 bases from J, leaving 22 bases between. This CDR3 region has 16 residues. The CDR3 is CASSRSGTLGVDEQFF. CDR3 in DNA: TGTGCCAGCAGTCGATCCGGGACTCTGGGTGTAGATGAGCAGTTCTTC.

This chain links TRBV28 with TRBJ2-1; D is ambiguous. Germline lookup yields CDR1 MDHEN and CDR2 SYDVKM. Trimming took 11 bases from V and 1 from J, leaving 15 bases between them. This CDR3 comprises 14 residues. For the CDR3, the DNA is TGTGCCGGCGCTCGACTGGGTTCCTACAATGAGCAGTTCTTC. Translation: CAGARLGSYNEQFF.

A single count supports this clone. This sequence joins TRBV12-3 or TRBV12-4 and TRBJ1-6; a possible D gene is TRBD1 (5 bases). Trimming shortened V by 5 bases and J by 13 bases, and 15 bases separated the two germline ends. The CDR3 is made up of 13 amino acids. In nucleotides, the CDR3 is TGTGCCAGCAGTACGACAGTCCGCCGGCCCCTCCACTTT. This sequence encodes CASSTTVRRPLHF.

J is TRBJ2-1 and V is TRBV28; TRBD2 aligns across 8 bases. In germline, CDR1 is MDHEN, CDR2 SYDVKM. J lost 1 base, V lost 6 bases, and 5 bases had no gene match. CDR3 length: 15 residues. This chain's CDR3 is CASRGGGRSYNEQFF. The CDR3 region has the DNA TGTGCCAGCAGGGGGGGCGGGAGGTCCTACAATGAGCAGTTCTTC. The full variable domain, its missing parts supplied by reference TRBV28 and TRBJ2-1, is DVKVTQSSRYLVKRTGEKVFLECVQDMDHENMFWYRQDPGLGLRLIYFSYDVKMKEKGDIPEGYSVSREKKERFSLILESASTNQTSMYLCASRGGGRSYNEQFFGPGTRLTVL.

The chain employs TRBV7-2 and TRBJ2-7, with D tentatively TRBD2 (6 bases). There are 14 residues in the CDR3. From germline, CDR1 is SGHTA and CDR2 FQGNSA. V lost 5 bases to trimming and J lost 3 bases, with 14 bases between them. As DNA, the CDR3 is TGTGCCAGCAGCCCCCCGACTAGGAGCTACGAGCAGTACTTC. Encoded protein: CASSPPTRSYEQYF. Using reference TRBV7-2 and TRBJ2-7 for the parts outside the CDR3, the full variable domain is GAGVSQSPSNKVTEKGKDVELRCDPISGHTALYWYRQSLGQGLEFLIYFQGNSAPDKSGLPSDRFSAERTGGSVSTLTIQRTQQEDSAVYLCASSPPTRSYEQYFGPGTRLTVT.

The chain uses TRBV4-3 and TRBJ2-5; D is possibly TRBD2 (5 bases). The CDR3 runs to 15 residues. From germline, CDR1 is LGHNA and CDR2 YSLEER. Trimming removed 1 base from V and 5 bases from J, with 14 bases in between. The CDR3 coding sequence is TGCGCCAGCAGCCAAGGGCTCGGGGTAGTGGAGACCCAGTACTTC. Protein: CASSQGLGVVETQYF.

J is TRBJ1-1 and V is TRBV6-2 or TRBV6-3; no clear D. The germline V gene encodes CDR1 MNHEY and CDR2 SVGEGT. V was pared by 6 bases and J by 3 bases, with 20 bases between. The CDR3 has 16 residues. The DNA of the CDR3 is TGTGCCAGCAGCCGCCGGGTTGGAGGAGGAGACACTGAAGCTTTCTTT. As protein: CASSRRVGGGDTEAFF.

The chain recombines TRBV6-5 with TRBJ2-1, with 8 bases fitting TRBD1. The trim removed 6 bases at V and 0 bases at J, leaving 4 bases unmatched. From germline, CDR1 is MNHEY and CDR2 SVGAGI. This CDR3 has 15 amino acids. CDR3 protein: CASRATGVSYNEQFF. The CDR3 bases are TGTGCCAGCAGAGCGACAGGGGTCTCCTACAATGAGCAGTTCTTC.